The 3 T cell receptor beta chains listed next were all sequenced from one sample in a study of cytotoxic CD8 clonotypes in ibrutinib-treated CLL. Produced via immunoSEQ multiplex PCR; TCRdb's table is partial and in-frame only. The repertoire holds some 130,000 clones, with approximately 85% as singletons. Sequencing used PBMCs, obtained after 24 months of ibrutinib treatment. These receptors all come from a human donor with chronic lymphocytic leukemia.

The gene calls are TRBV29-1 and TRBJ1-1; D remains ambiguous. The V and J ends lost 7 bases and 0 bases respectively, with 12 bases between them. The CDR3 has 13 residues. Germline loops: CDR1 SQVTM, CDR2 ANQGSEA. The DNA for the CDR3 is TGCAGCGCCCGGACGGTGATGAACACTGAAGCTTTCTTT. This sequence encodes CSARTVMNTEAFF.

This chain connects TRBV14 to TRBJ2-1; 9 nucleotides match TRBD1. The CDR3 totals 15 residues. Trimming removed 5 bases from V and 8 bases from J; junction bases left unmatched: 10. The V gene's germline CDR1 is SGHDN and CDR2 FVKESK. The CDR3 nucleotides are TGTGCCAGCAGCAAACCCGGGACAGGGTATTATGAGCAGTTCTTC. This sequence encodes CASSKPGTGYYEQFF.

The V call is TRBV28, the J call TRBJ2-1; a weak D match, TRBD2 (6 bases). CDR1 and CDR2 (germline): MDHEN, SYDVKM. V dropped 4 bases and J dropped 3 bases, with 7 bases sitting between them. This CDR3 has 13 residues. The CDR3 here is CASSSTSYNEQFF. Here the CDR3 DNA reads TGTGCCAGCAGTTCGACTAGCTACAATGAGCAGTTCTTC.